The clone carrying this TCR beta chain was counted between two and nine times. Its target is not known. Clinicians diagnosed using symptoms, serum thyroxine, TRAb, thyroid ultrasound and orbital computed tomography. RNA transcripts served as template for amplifying TCR beta CDR3 sequences. First-round RT-PCR employed HTBI primers, with a second-round multiplex PCR after it. TCRdb reanalysed the multiplex PCR reads using MiXCR and keeps one entry per CDR3 protein. The table has 300,000 to 500,000 distinct CDR3 sequences, 15% to 19% seen once; the top ten hold approximately 7%. The CDR3 length is 15 residues. CDR1 is ENHRY and CDR2 is SYGVKD in the germline V gene. The junction had 10 bases not matched to a gene; V was cut back by 10 bases and J by 2 bases. This entry is derived from a study of Graves' ophthalmopathy and Graves' hyperthyroidism. General study findings and limits: Ophthalmopathy cases were distinguished from stable hyperthyroidism by a 13-signature model, reaching approximately 87% sensitivity and 65% to 83% specificity.

The receptor comes from a woman between 18 and 30 years old with stable Graves' hyperthyroidism. The chain joins TRBV10-3 to TRBJ2-2; 7 nucleotides match TRBD1. The sequencing input was peripheral blood. The CDR3 sequence: CATLQGPANTGELFF. DNA of the CDR3: TGTGCCACCTTACAGGGGCCCGCTAACACCGGGGAGCTGTTTTTT.